A selection of T cell receptor beta chains follows, all from one sample in a study of blood T cell repertoires in COVID-19. Libraries were prepared by immunoSEQ multiplex PCR; TCRdb keeps only in-frame clonotypes and omits some of them. The sample has approximately 260,000 clones, 86% seen once. Material: peripheral blood. These receptor sequences come from a man aged 18 to 30 with active or convalescent COVID-19. CDR3s include the opening cysteine and the closing phenylalanine or tryptophan. The D gene is left open where the match is weak. Size tells how often a clone was seen (once, few, many) or the class of an expanded clone, and some rows leave it out.

>TRBJ2-3|15|TRBV7-3|TRBD2|.
TGTGCCAGCAGCTCAGGACTAGCGGCCACAGATACGCAGTATTTT
CASSSGLAATDTQYF
>TRBJ2-1|15|TRBV9|.|.
TGTGCCAGCAGCGCTACAGGCATTCAATACAATGAGCAGTTCTTC
CASSATGIQYNEQFF
>TRBJ1-2|14|TRBV18|.|.
TGTGCCAGCTCACCGGAGGGGCTCCCCTATGGCTACACCTTC
CASSPEGLPYGYTF
>TRBJ2-7|15|TRBV5-1|.|.
TGCGCCAGCAGCTACTCGGTGGGACAAACCTACGAGCAGTACTTC
CASSYSVGQTYEQYF
>TRBJ1-3|15|TRBV15|.|.
TGTGCCACCAGTAAGGGACAAAACTCTGGAAACACCATATATTTT
CATSKGQNSGNTIYF
>TRBJ2-7|15|TRBV30|.|.
TGTGCCTGGAGTGACAATCGACAGGCGTCCTACGAGCAGTACTTC
CAWSDNRQASYEQYF
>TRBJ1-1|15|TRBV7-6|TRBD1|once
TGTGCCAGCAGTGCCACCAACAGGGGGAACACTGAAGCTTTCTTT
CASSATNRGNTEAFF
>TRBJ2-1|13|TRBV5-6|.|once
TGTGCCAGCAGCCCGGGCGGGTACAATGAGCAGTTCTTC
CASSPGGYNEQFF
>TRBJ1-2|15|TRBV9|TRBD1|.
TGTGCCAGCAGCCCTAGAGAGGACAGGGGGTATGGCTACACCTTC
CASSPREDRGYGYTF
>TRBJ2-3|14|TRBV7-9|.|few
TGTGCCAGCAGCTTAGGAACAGGGTTCGGGACGCAGTATTTT
CASSLGTGFGTQYF
>TRBJ2-1|13|TRBV10-2|TRBD2|once
TGCGCCAGCAAGAGCGGGGGGGCCTCCCGAGGGTTCTTC
CASKSGGASRGFF
>TRBJ2-7|15|TRBV14|TRBD2|few
TGTGCCAGCAGCCAAGCTCCGGGGGGGGCCTACGAGCAGTACTTC
CASSQAPGGAYEQYF
>TRBJ2-5|13|TRBV5-1|.|.
TGCGCCAGCAGCTTGGTTCCAAAGGCGGCCCAGTACTTC
CASSLVPKAAQYF
>TRBJ2-2|14|TRBV2|TRBD1|.
TGTGCCAGCAGTTGGACAGGGGACACCGGGGAGCTGTTTTTT
CASSWTGDTGELFF
>TRBJ2-6|15|TRBV7-9|.|.
TGTGCCAGCCATACAGGTGGCCCTGGGGCCAACGTCCTGACTTTC
CASHTGGPGANVLTF
>TRBJ1-6|15|TRBV9|TRBD1|.
TGTGCCAGCAGCGTAGGGGACAGACCAAATTCACCCCTCCACTTT
CASSVGDRPNSPLHF
>TRBJ2-1|15|TRBV19|TRBD2|.
TGTGCCAGTAGTATAGTTACTAGCGGGAGAAATGAGCAGTTCTTC
CASSIVTSGRNEQFF
>TRBJ1-1|14|TRBV10-1|TRBD1|many
TGCGCCAGCAGTCCGGACAGGGAGAGGACTGAAGCTTTCTTT
CASSPDRERTEAFF
>TRBJ2-2|13|TRBV29-1|.|.
TGCAGCGTTGACAGGGGAAACACCGGGGAGCTGTTTTTT
CSVDRGNTGELFF
>TRBJ1-6|14|TRBV6-5|.|many
TGTGCCAGCAGTTACTACACGGAGAATTCACCCCTCCACTTT
CASSYYTENSPLHF
>TRBJ1-5|14|TRBV3-1/TRBV3-2|TRBD1|.
TGTGCCAGCAGCCTAGGGACAGGGAATCAGCCCCAGCATTTT
CASSLGTGNQPQHF